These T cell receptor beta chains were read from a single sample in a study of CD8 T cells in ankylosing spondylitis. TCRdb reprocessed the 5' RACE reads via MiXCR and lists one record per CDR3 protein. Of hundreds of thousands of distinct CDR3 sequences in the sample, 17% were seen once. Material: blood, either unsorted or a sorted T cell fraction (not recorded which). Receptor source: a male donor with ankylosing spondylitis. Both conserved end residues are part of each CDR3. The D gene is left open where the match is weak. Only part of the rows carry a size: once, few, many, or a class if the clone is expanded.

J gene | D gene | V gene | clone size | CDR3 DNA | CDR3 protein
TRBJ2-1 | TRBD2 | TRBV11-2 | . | TGTGCCAGCAGCTCCGGACCAGCGGGAGGCCTGACCTACAATGAGCAGTTCTTC | CASSSGPAGGLTYNEQFF
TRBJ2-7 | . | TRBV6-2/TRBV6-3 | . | TGTGCCAGCAGTTACTACTCTGACTACGAGCAGTACTTC | CASSYYSDYEQYF
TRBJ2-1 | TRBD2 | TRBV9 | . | TGTGCCAGCAGCCCACTTCCGACTAGCGAGCAGTTCTTC | CASSPLPTSEQFF
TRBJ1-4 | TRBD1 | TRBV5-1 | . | TGCGCCAGCAGCTTGGATGGACAGGTCGGCGAAAAACTGTTTTTT | CASSLDGQVGEKLFF
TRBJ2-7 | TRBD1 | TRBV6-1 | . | TGTGCCAGCAGAGACCCACAAGGGACAGCCTACGACCAGTACTTC | CASRDPQGTAYDQYF
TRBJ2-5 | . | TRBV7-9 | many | TGTGCCAGCAGCTTAGCGCTCCGGGAGACCCAGTACTTC | CASSLALRETQYF
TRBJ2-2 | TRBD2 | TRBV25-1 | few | TGTGCCAGCAGTGATAAAACCGGGACTAGCCCCGGGGAGCTGTTTTTT | CASSDKTGTSPGELFF
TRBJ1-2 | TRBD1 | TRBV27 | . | TGTGCCAGCAGTTTGGGGACAGGGTCCTCTAACTATGGCTACACCTTC | CASSLGTGSSNYGYTF
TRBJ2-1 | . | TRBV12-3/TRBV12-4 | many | TGTGCCAGCAGTTTCGGAGAAGCGGGTGAGCAGTTCTTC | CASSFGEAGEQFF
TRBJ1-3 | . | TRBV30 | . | TGTGCCTGGAGTCCCGACTCAACGCGAAACACCATATATTTT | CAWSPDSTRNTIYF
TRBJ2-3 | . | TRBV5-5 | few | TGTGCCAGCAGCTTGGAAACCACAGGGTCCCCCGGAGATACGCAGTATTTT | CASSLETTGSPGDTQYF
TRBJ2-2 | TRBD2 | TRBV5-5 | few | TGTGCCAGCAGCTTGGAGATGAAGCGGGGGGCGAGGAGCGGGGAGCTGTTTTTT | CASSLEMKRGARSGELFF
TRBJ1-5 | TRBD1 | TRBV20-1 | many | TGCAGTGCTAGAGCGGGACAGGTCAATCAGCCCCAGCATTTT | CSARAGQVNQPQHF
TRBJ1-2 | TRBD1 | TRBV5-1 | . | TGCGCCAGCAGCCCCGGGACAGGGGCCCATGGCTACACCTTC | CASSPGTGAHGYTF
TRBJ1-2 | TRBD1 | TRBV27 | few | TGTGCCAGCAGTTTAAGGGGGACAGGGGAGACCGGCTACACCTTC | CASSLRGTGETGYTF
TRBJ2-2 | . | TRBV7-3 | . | TGTGCCAGCAGCTTAATGGGGTCAGGGAATGCCGGGGAGCTGTTTTTT | CASSLMGSGNAGELFF
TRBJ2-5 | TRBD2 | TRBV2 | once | TGTGCCAGCAGCGCACGCGGACTAGCTGGAGAGACCCAGTACTTC | CASSARGLAGETQYF
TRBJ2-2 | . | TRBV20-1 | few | TGCAGTGCTTCGCTGGTCTTTAGAACCGGGGAGCTGTTTTTT | CSASLVFRTGELFF
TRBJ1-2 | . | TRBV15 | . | TGTGCCACCAGCAGAGATCTTGGGCAGGTCTATGGCTACACCTTC | CATSRDLGQVYGYTF
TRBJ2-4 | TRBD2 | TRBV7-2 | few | TGTGCCAGCAGCCAAACTAGCGGGCTAGCCAAAAACATTCAGTACTTC | CASSQTSGLAKNIQYF
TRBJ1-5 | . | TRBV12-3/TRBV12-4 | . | TGTGCCAGCAGCCCCCGAGGACAGATCAATCAGCCCCAGCATTTT | CASSPRGQINQPQHF
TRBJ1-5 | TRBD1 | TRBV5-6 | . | TGTGCCAGCAGCTTCGGGACAGGGTTGAGACAGCCCCAGCATTTT | CASSFGTGLRQPQHF
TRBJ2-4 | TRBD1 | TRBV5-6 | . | TGTGCCAGCAGCACTACACAGGGGGGAAACATTCAGTACTTC | CASSTTQGGNIQYF
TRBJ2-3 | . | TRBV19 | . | TGTGCCAGTAGTGCGGACAGCTTCACAGATACGCAGTATTTT | CASSADSFTDTQYF
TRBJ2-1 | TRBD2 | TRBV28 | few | TGTGCTGCGGGGGGGGTCGGAAACAATGAGCAGTTCTTC | CAAGGVGNNEQFF
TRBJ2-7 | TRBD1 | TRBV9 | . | TGTGCCAGCAGCCCCTCTTCCGGGACAGGGACGTACGGACGGCAGTACTTC | CASSPSSGTGTYGRQYF
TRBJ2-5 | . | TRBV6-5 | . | TGTGCCAGCAGTTACCCCGAAAAGAGACAAGAGACCCAGTACTTC | CASSYPEKRQETQYF
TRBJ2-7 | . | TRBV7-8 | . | TGTGCCAGCTCTCCATTGGGCCCCTACGAGCAGTACTTC | CASSPLGPYEQYF
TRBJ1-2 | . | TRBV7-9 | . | TGTGCCAGCAGTCGAGACAGCACTTATGGCTACACCTTC | CASSRDSTYGYTF
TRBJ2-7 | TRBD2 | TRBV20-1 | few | TGCAGTGCTAGAGATTCAAGCGGGGGCACCTACGAGCAGTACTTC | CSARDSSGGTYEQYF
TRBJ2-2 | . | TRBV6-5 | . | TGTGCCAGCAGTTACCGGCGGGGCAGAAGCGGGGAGCTGTTTTTT | CASSYRRGRSGELFF
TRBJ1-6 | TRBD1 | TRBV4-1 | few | TGCGCCAGCAGCCAAGCCTCCCAGGGACAGGGATCACCCCTCCACTTT | CASSQASQGQGSPLHF
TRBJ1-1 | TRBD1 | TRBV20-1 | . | TGCAGTGCTAATCCACAGGGGCCACAGCGGAACACTGAAGCTTTCTTT | CSANPQGPQRNTEAFF
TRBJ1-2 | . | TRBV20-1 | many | TGCAGTGCTAGAGGAGTTGAGGGGAAGTATGGCTACACCTTC | CSARGVEGKYGYTF
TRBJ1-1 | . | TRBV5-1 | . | TGCGCCAGCAGCTGGGGACACGGGAACACTGAAGCTTTCTTT | CASSWGHGNTEAFF
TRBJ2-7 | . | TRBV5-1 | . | TGCGCCAGCAGCTTAACGTGGTTAGCGTCGCAGTACTTC | CASSLTWLASQYF
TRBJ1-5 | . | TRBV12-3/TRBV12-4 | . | TGTGCCAGCGGGAGGGGATTTGATCAGCCCCAGCATTTT | CASGRGFDQPQHF
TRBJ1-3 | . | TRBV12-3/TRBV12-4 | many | TGTGCCAGCAGTTTTTGGTCAGGGGCTGGAAACACCATATATTTT | CASSFWSGAGNTIYF
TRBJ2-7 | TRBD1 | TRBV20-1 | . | TGCAGTGCTAGAGAGTTCAGGACAGGGGGACGGTACGAGCAGTACTTC | CSAREFRTGGRYEQYF
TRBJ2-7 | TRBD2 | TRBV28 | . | TGTGCCAGCAGACCCCCAGCGCCAGGGCTAGCTCGTTTAGCGGGATTGTACGAGCAGTACTTC | CASRPPAPGLARLAGLYEQYF
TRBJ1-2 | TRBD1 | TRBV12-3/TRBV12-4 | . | TGTGCCAGCACCTTAAAGGGGGCCGGTGGCTACACCTTC | CASTLKGAGGYTF
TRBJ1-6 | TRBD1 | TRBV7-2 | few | TGTGCCAGCAGCAGCAGGGGGCAGTATAATTCACCCCTCCACTTT | CASSSRGQYNSPLHF
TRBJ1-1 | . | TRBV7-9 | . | TGTGCCAGCAGCGACATGAACACTGAAGCTTTCTTT | CASSDMNTEAFF
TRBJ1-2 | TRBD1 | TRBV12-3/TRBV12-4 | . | TGTGCCAGCAGTTCCTCCGAGACAGGGGGGGACTATGGCTACACCTTC | CASSSSETGGDYGYTF
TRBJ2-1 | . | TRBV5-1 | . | TGCGCCAGCAGCTTACTACAGGGAAACAATGAGCAGTTCTTC | CASSLLQGNNEQFF
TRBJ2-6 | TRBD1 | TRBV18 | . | TGTGCCAGCTCACCACGGGCAGGGGGTAGCTCTGGGGCCAACGTCCTGACTTTC | CASSPRAGGSSGANVLTF
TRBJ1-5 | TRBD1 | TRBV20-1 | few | TGCAGTGCTAGGGCAGCCGGGACAGGGTACCAGCCCCAGCATTTT | CSARAAGTGYQPQHF
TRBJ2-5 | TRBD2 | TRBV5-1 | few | TGCGCCAGCAGCTTGGGGAGTCAGCGGGGGTCTCAAGAGACCCAGTACTTC | CASSLGSQRGSQETQYF
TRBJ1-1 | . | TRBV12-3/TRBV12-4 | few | TGTGCCAGCAGTTTATTGGCCAGAGATGTGGCTGAAGCTTTCTTT | CASSLLARDVAEAFF
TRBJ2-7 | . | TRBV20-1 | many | TGCAGTGCCCGGGGACCGGGGGTCTACGAGCAGTACTTC | CSARGPGVYEQYF
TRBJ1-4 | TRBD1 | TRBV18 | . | TGTGCCAGCTCACCCCGGACAGGAGGAGATGAAAAACTGTTTTTT | CASSPRTGGDEKLFF
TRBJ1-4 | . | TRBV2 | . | TGTGCCAGCAGTGAGAGGACAACTAATGAAAAACTGTTTTTT | CASSERTTNEKLFF
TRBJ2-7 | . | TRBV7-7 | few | TGTGCCAGCAGCTTAACCAGGGGCGCTTTTCCTTCGGGGGGCGAGCAGTACTTC | CASSLTRGAFPSGGEQYF
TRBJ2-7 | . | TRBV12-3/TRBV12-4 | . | TGTGCCAGCAGTTTTTGGGGCGGCTACGAGCAGTACTTC | CASSFWGGYEQYF
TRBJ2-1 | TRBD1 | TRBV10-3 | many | TGTGCCATCAGTGGGGGACAGGGGATCAATGAGCAGTTCTTC | CAISGGQGINEQFF
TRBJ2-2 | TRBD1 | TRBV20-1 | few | TGCAGTGCGCCGGGACAGCTGGGCACCGGGGAGCTGTTTTTT | CSAPGQLGTGELFF
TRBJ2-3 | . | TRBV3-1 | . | TGTGCCAGCAGCCAGACGGCAGATACGCAGTATTTT | CASSQTADTQYF
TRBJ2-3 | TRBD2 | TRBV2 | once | TGTGCCAGCAGTGAATCTCTAGCGGTGTTGGGAGATACGCAGTATTTT | CASSESLAVLGDTQYF
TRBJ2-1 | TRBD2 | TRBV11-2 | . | TGTGCCAGCAGCTTAGAGGTTGCGGCTAGCGGAATCTCCTACAATGAGCAGTTCTTC | CASSLEVAASGISYNEQFF
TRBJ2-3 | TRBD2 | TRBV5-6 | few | TGTGCCAGCAGCTTCCGACGGCGGGGGGGCTCAGATACGCAGTATTTT | CASSFRRRGGSDTQYF